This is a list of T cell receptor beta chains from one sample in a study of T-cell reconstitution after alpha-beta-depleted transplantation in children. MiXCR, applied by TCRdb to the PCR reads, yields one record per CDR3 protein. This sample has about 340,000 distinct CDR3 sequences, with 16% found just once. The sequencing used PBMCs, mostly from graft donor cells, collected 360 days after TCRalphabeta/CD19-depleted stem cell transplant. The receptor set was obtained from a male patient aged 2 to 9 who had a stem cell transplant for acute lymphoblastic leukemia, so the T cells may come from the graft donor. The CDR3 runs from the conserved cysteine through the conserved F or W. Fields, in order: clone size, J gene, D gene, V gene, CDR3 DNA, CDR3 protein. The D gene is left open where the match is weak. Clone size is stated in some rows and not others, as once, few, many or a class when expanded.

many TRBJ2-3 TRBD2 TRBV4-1 TGCGCCAGCAGCCAGCACCCCGGACTAGCGGGAGCCACAGATACGCAGTATTTT CASSQHPGLAGATDTQYF
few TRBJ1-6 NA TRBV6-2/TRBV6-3 TGTGCCAGCAGTTACTCGAACAGAGAAGGGGTTAGGGGGTCCTATAATTCACCCCTCCACTTT CASSYSNREGVRGSYNSPLHF
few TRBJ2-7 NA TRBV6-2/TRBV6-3 TGTGCCAGCGGTTTCAGCGGATCCTACGAGCAGTACTTC CASGFSGSYEQYF
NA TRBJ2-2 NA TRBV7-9 TGTGCCAGCAGCGACAAACCCTTACTGGCCGGGGAGCTGTTTTTT CASSDKPLLAGELFF
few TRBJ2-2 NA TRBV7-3 TGTGCCAGCAGCTTAAGATCCCCCGGGAGAGGAGGCACCGGGGAGCTGTTTTTT CASSLRSPGRGGTGELFF
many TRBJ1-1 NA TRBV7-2 TGTGCCAGCAGCTTAGCATTTTTTATCGGAGGGACAAAGAACACTGAAGCTTTCTTT CASSLAFFIGGTKNTEAFF
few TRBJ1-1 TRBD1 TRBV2 TGTGCCAGCAGTGGACAGGGTATTACTGAAGCTTTCTTT CASSGQGITEAFF
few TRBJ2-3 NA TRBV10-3 TGTGCCACCACCCGGACCGAATGGGACACAGATACGCAGTATTTT CATTRTEWDTDTQYF
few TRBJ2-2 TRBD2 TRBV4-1 TGCGCCAGCAGCCAAGTCCTTAGCGGGAGCGGGGCCGGGGAGCTGTTTTTT CASSQVLSGSGAGELFF
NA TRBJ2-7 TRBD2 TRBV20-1 TGCAGTGCCCTCGGACTAGCAGAGTACGAGCAGTACTTC CSALGLAEYEQYF
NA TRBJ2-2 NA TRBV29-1 TGCAGCGTTATGACAGGCGGGGAGCTGTTTTTT CSVMTGGELFF
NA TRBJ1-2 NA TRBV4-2 TGTGCCAGCAGCCAAGATAAGCTTAACTATGGCTACACCTTC CASSQDKLNYGYTF
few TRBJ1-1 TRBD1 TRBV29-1 TGCAGCGTGACAGGGGACGGCACTGAAGCTTTCTTT CSVTGDGTEAFF
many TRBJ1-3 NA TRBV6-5 TGTGCCAGCAGTTCCCAACTGGGGGTCGGGAACACCATATATTTT CASSSQLGVGNTIYF
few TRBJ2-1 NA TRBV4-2 TGTGCCAGCAGCCAAGGGTCCCTAGGGAAATACAATGAGCAGTTCTTC CASSQGSLGKYNEQFF
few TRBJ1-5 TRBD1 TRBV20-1 TGCAGTGCTGATTACAGGGGGCACAATCAGCCCCAGCATTTT CSADYRGHNQPQHF
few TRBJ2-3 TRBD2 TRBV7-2 TGTGCCAGCAGCCACCGGACTAGCGCTACAGATACGCAGTATTTT CASSHRTSATDTQYF
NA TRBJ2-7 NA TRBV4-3 TGCGCCAGCAGCCAAGATCGAGCAGGGTCTGTATACGAGCAGTACTTC CASSQDRAGSVYEQYF
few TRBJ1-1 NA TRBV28 TGTGCCAGCAGTTTCTCGGGGCCTGAAGCTTTCTTT CASSFSGPEAFF
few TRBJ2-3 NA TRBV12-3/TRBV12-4 TGTGCCAGCAGCTTCCTCACCGGACATCGCACAGATACGCAGTATTTT CASSFLTGHRTDTQYF
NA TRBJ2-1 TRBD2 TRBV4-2 TGTGCCAGCAGCCAAGATCTAGGGCTAGCGGGACCCGTGAATGAGCAGTTCTTC CASSQDLGLAGPVNEQFF
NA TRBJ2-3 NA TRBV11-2 TGTGCCAGCAGCTTGGAGTTCGGGACAGATACGCAGTATTTT CASSLEFGTDTQYF
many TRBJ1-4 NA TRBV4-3 TGCGCCAGCAGCCAAAATCGGATCCGGGACCTTAATGAAAAACTGTTTTTT CASSQNRIRDLNEKLFF
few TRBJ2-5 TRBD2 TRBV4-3 TGCGCCAGCAGCCACCGACTAGCGGGAGAGACCCAGTACTTC CASSHRLAGETQYF
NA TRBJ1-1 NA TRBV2 TGTGCCAGCGCACCGGGGGTGACTGAAGCTTTCTTT CASAPGVTEAFF
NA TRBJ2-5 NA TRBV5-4 TGTGCCAGCACGTCGCGTGTAAACCAAGAGACCCAGTACTTC CASTSRVNQETQYF
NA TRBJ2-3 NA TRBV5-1 TGCGCCAGCAGCCTCGGTGGGTGGTGGGATACGCAGTATTTT CASSLGGWWDTQYF
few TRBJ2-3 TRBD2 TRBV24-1 TGTGCCACCAGTGATATAGCGGGGGTTTCCCGGGATACGCAGTATTTT CATSDIAGVSRDTQYF